Below, 22 T cell receptor beta chains from the same sample are listed, as sequenced in a study of T cell responses to AZD1222 COVID-19 vaccine. Some clones are missing from TCRdb's copy, which holds only in-frame ones; the method was immunoSEQ multiplex PCR. The sample comprises 95,000 to 150,000 clones, 80% to 90% of which are singletons, and more than 5.5% rests with the top ten. The input for sequencing was peripheral blood, taken on day 0 of AZD1222 vaccination. Receptor source: an adult in good health.

This chain connects TRBV3-1 (or the pseudogene TRBV3-2) to TRBJ2-1; TRBD2 matches 12 bases. Germline V gene data show CDR1 as LGHDT and CDR2 as YNNKEL (reference sequence). This CDR3 has 19 residues. Trimming at V came to 4 bases and at J to 8 bases, leaving 18 bases not matched to a gene. DNA of the CDR3: TGTGCCAGCAGCCGGTCGGGGCTAGCGGGGGGGTTGGTGGCGGATGAGCAGTTCTTC. Amino acid sequence: CASSRSGLAGGLVADEQFF.

This clone was found once. The chain couples TRBV5-4 to TRBJ2-7; possibly TRBD1 for D (6 bases). The germline V and J ends were trimmed by 4 bases and 3 bases, with 11 bases remaining between them. Germline CDR1 and CDR2: SGHNT and YYREEE (reference sequence). This CDR3 region has 13 residues. The chain's CDR3 is CASSDTRGYEQYF. The CDR3 DNA reads as TGTGCCAGCAGCGACACCAGGGGCTACGAGCAGTACTTC. Full variable domain (remainder filled in from reference TRBV5-4 and TRBJ2-7): ETGVTQSPTHLIKTRGQQVTLRCSSQSGHNTVSWYQQALGQGPQFIFQYYREEENGRGNFPPRFSGLQFPNYSSELNVNALELDDSALYLCASSDTRGYEQYFGPGTRLTVT.

This clone was recorded a few times. J is TRBJ2-7 and V is TRBV2; no clear D. CDR1 is SNHLY and CDR2 is FYNNEI in the germline V gene. The CDR3 is made up of 12 amino acids. The V and J ends lost 0 bases and 0 bases respectively, with 0 bases between them. CDR3 DNA: TGTGCCAGCAGTGAAGCCTCCTACGAGCAGTACTTC. Protein sequence: CASSEASYEQYF.

The chain employs TRBV5-1 and TRBJ1-1; D is unclear. There are 14 residues in the CDR3. The V end was cut by 0 bases, the J end by 4 bases, with 10 bases between. Germline values: CDR1 SGHRS, CDR2 YFSETQ. CDR3 sequence: CASSLEAGSTEAFF. CDR3 bases: TGCGCCAGCAGCTTGGAGGCAGGCAGCACTGAAGCTTTCTTT. Full variable domain (missing parts from reference TRBV5-1 and TRBJ1-1): KAGVTQTPRYLIKTRGQQVTLSCSPISGHRSVSWYQQTPGQGLQFLFEYFSETQRNKGNFPGRFSGRQFSNSRSEMNVSTLELGDSALYLCASSLEAGSTEAFFGQGTRLTVV.

The rearrangement uses TRBV7-8 and TRBJ2-7; maybe TRBD1 (6 bases). The CDR3 covers 17 residues. Germline CDR1 SGHVS, CDR2 FQNEAQ. Trimming took off 4 bases at V and 3 bases at J, with 22 bases between the two ends. CDR3 DNA sequence: TGTGCCAGCAGCTCGGGACATACCATTTCCCAGAGCTACGAGCAGTACTTC. Protein: CASSSGHTISQSYEQYF.

This rearrangement joins TRBV5-5 to TRBJ1-1; no reliable D call. CDR1 is SGHKS and CDR2 is YYEKEE in the germline V gene (reference sequence). V lost 1 base and J 1 base, leaving 8 bases between the germline ends. This CDR3 is 14 amino acids long. CDR3 coding DNA: TGTGCCAGCAGCTTGAGTGCGGGGAACACTGAAGCTTTCTTT. Translation: CASSLSAGNTEAFF.

V is TRBV5-1 and J is TRBJ2-2, with 8 positions matching TRBD1. The germline gives CDR1 SGHRS, CDR2 YFSETQ. J lost 6 bases, V lost 2 bases, and 6 bases had no gene match. CDR3 length: 15 amino acids. The DNA for the CDR3 is TGCGCCAGCAGCTTTCAGGGGGCTGAGGCCGGGGAGCTGTTTTTT. Encoded protein: CASSFQGAEAGELFF.

The chain has TRBV29-1 and TRBJ2-7, with 16 bases that match TRBD2. Germline CDR1 reads SQVTM; CDR2 reads ANQGSEA. The CDR3 totals 15 residues. V trimming: 7 bases; J trimming: 4 bases; junction bases outside the gene matches: 7. The CDR3 reads CSAGTSGRGSYEQYF. As DNA, the CDR3 is TGCAGCGCCGGGACTAGCGGGAGGGGTTCTTACGAGCAGTACTTC.

This chain connects TRBV15 to TRBJ2-5; TRBD2 matches at 8 bases. The V and J ends lost 0 bases and 7 bases, in that order; junction bases with no gene match: 4. This CDR3 comprises 14 residues. Germline values: CDR1 LNHNV, CDR2 YYDKDF (reference sequence). CDR3 region: CATSRERGVGTQYF. CDR3 coding DNA: TGTGCCACCAGCAGAGAGCGGGGGGTAGGGACCCAGTACTTC.

This chain links TRBV5-6 with TRBJ1-3; no definite D call. Germline V gene lookup returns CDR1 SGHDT and CDR2 YYEEEE. This CDR3 is built from 14 residues. V was trimmed by 3 bases and J by 5 bases, leaving 12 bases between them. The CDR3 sequence: CASSWRGPRNTIYF. The CDR3 coding sequence is TGTGCCAGCAGCTGGAGAGGGCCTAGAAACACCATATATTTT. Using reference TRBV5-6 and TRBJ1-3 for the parts outside the CDR3, the full variable domain is DAGVTQSPTHLIKTRGQQVTLRCSPKSGHDTVSWYQQALGQGPQFIFQYYEEEERQRGNFPDRFSGHQFPNYSSELNVNALLLGDSALYLCASSWRGPRNTIYFGEGSWLTVV.

The gene calls are TRBV5-1 and TRBJ2-1; TRBD2 matches at 11 bases. There are 15 residues in the CDR3. From germline, CDR1 is SGHRS and CDR2 YFSETQ. V lost 0 bases to trimming and J lost 8 bases; unmatched junction nucleotides: 4. The DNA for the CDR3 is TGCGCCAGCAGCTTGGTGGTAGCGGGAGGGGATGAGCAGTTCTTC. Residues: CASSLVVAGGDEQFF.

The chain recombines TRBV5-1 with TRBJ1-6; D is possibly TRBD1 (5 bases). Germline CDR1 reads SGHRS; CDR2 reads YFSETQ. The ends were cut back, 4 bases at V and 6 bases at J, with 14 bases in the middle. The CDR3 sequence is 15 residues long. CDR3 loop: CASSGADTTNSPLHF. The CDR3 DNA follows: TGCGCCAGCAGCGGGGCGGACACTACTAATTCACCCCTCCACTTT.

The chain's CDR3 is CASSLQGAESNQPQHF. CDR3 nucleotides: TGTGCCAGCAGTTTACAGGGGGCCGAAAGCAATCAGCCCCAGCATTTT. This chain connects TRBV27 to TRBJ1-5; 8 bases line up with TRBD1. The J segment lost 1 base and the V segment lost 2 bases, leaving 4 bases of the junction unmatched. Germline CDR1 and CDR2: MNHEY and SMNVEV (reference sequence). The CDR3 is 16 residues long.

The genes are TRBV18 and TRBJ2-2; TRBD2 matches 8 bases. CDR1 is KGHSH, CDR2 LQKENI, per germline. J lost 2 bases, V lost 3 bases, and 5 bases had no gene match. There are 16 residues in the CDR3. CDR3 sequence (DNA): TGTGCCAGCTCACCGTCACTAGCGGAAAACACCGGGGAGCTGTTTTTT. The encoded protein is CASSPSLAENTGELFF.

The chain is built from TRBV6-5 and TRBJ1-5; D remains unclear. This CDR3 is 15 amino acids long. V was trimmed by 0 bases and J by 4 bases, leaving 10 bases between them. Per the germline V gene, CDR1 is MNHEY and CDR2 is SVGAGI. The CDR3 DNA reads TGTGCCAGCAGTTACTCGTGGCAGGTTAATCAGCCCCAGCATTTT. Its translation: CASSYSWQVNQPQHF.

This clone occurred once. The J gene is TRBJ2-1, the V gene TRBV5-6, with D hard to call. V gave up 2 bases and J gave up 4 bases, with 4 bases separating them. CDR1 is SGHDT and CDR2 is YYEEEE in the germline V gene. This CDR3 contains 12 residues. CDR3 nucleotide sequence: TGTGCCAGCAGCTTCGGGTACAATGAGCAGTTCTTC. This translates into CASSFGYNEQFF.

J is TRBJ1-6 and V is TRBV7-9, with 7 nucleotides matching TRBD1. The CDR3 extends over 14 amino acids. Trimming took 7 bases from V and 8 from J; bases not matched to a gene: 8. Germline lookup yields CDR1 SEHNR and CDR2 FQNEAQ (reference sequence). The CDR3 sequence: CASNQGGGDSPLHF. The DNA of the CDR3 is TGTGCCAGCAACCAGGGGGGGGGAGATTCACCCCTCCACTTT.

The V and J genes are TRBV19 and TRBJ2-5, with D unclear. The V end was cut by 5 bases, the J end by 7 bases, with 14 bases between. The germline V gene has CDR1 LNHDA and CDR2 SQIVND (reference sequence). The CDR3 consists of 13 residues. As DNA, the CDR3 is TGTGCCAGTAGTGCGCCCTCGGTTGGGACCCAGTACTTC. Residues: CASSAPSVGTQYF.

This clone was recorded only once. The rearrangement links TRBV10-1 to TRBJ2-1, with TRBD1 matching over 9 bases. Germline CDR1 reads WNHNN; CDR2 reads SYGVQD (reference sequence). With V trimmed by 6 bases and J by 9 bases, 9 bases remained unmatched. The CDR3 totals 14 residues. CDR3: CASSPGQGDGEQFF. The CDR3 DNA reads as TGCGCCAGCAGCCCGGGACAGGGAGATGGTGAGCAGTTCTTC.

The chain links TRBV2 to TRBJ2-1; D uncertain. V gave up 7 bases and J gave up 13 bases, with 17 bases separating them. This CDR3 is built from 12 residues. Per the germline V gene, CDR1 is SNHLY and CDR2 is FYNNEI. The CDR3 protein is CASNPGRGSQFF. CDR3 sequence (DNA): TGTGCCAGCAACCCCGGGCGAGGATCTCAGTTCTTC. The full variable domain, completed using reference TRBV2 and TRBJ2-1, is EPEVTQTPSHQVTQMGQEVILRCVPISNHLYFYWYRQILGQKVEFLVSFYNNEISEKSEIFDDQFSVERPDGSNFTLKIRSTKLEDSAMYFCASNPGRGSQFFGPGTRLTVL.

Comment on this clone: The sample contains more than one DNA sequence encoding this CDR3. The J gene is TRBJ1-2, the V gene TRBV4-1; D uncertain. Trimming cost V 1 base and J 3 bases, with 3 bases left between them. This CDR3 has 12 residues. CDR1 is MGHRA and CDR2 is YSYEKL in the germline V gene. CDR3 loop: CASSQVDYGYTF. CDR3 sequence (DNA): TGCGCCAGCAGCCAAGTCGACTATGGCTACACCTTC.

The chain carries TRBV30 and TRBJ2-5, with 7 bases that match TRBD1. The germline gives CDR1 GTSNPN, CDR2 SVGIG (reference sequence). V lost 5 bases and J lost 1; bases outside the gene matches: 4. The CDR3 covers 13 residues. CDR3 in DNA: TGTGCCTGGGACAGGGCGTCCCAAGAGACCCAGTACTTC. It yields the protein CAWDRASQETQYF. The full variable domain, its missing parts supplied by reference TRBV30 and TRBJ2-5, is SQTIHQWPATLVQPVGSPLSLECTVEGTSNPNLYWYRQAAGRGLQLLFYSVGIGQISSEVPQNLSASRPQDRQFILSSKKLLLSDSGFYLCAWDRASQETQYFGPGTRLLVL.